Each of the 30 T cell receptor beta chains below was sequenced from the same sample in a study of a mutant IDH1 vaccine in newly diagnosed glioma. Only in-frame clones appear in the TCRdb table, and some are missing; sequencing was by immunoSEQ multiplex PCR. The data show fewer than 40,000 clones, roughly 80% seen once. Time point: baseline, week 1 (first vaccination visit). Treatment defined: pre-vaccination baseline after standard-of-care therapy. The sample in question was PBMCs, obtained from a glioma patient treated with radiotherapy, temozolomide or both. The receptor source for this set is a man younger than 40 with glioma.

This clone counts as medium-sized. V usage is TRBV7-9 and J usage is TRBJ1-3, with D perhaps matching TRBD1 (5 bases). The V end was cut by 7 bases, the J end by 0 bases, with 10 bases between. This CDR3 contains 14 residues. Germline lookup yields CDR1 SEHNR and CDR2 FQNEAQ (reference sequence). The CDR3 region has the DNA TGTGCCAGCACCGACAGCTTCTCTGGAAACACCATATATTTT. Its protein is CASTDSFSGNTIYF.

V usage is TRBV7-3 and J usage is TRBJ1-1; D ambiguous. The CDR3 length is 13 residues. Trimming removed 5 bases at V and 7 bases at J, with 14 bases between. Germline loops: CDR1 SGHTA, CDR2 FQGTGA. CDR3 residues: CASSLNTGNEAFF. The CDR3 DNA follows: TGTGCCAGCAGCCTGAACACCGGCAATGAAGCTTTCTTT.

This sequence joins TRBV19 and TRBJ1-5, with 9 bases identical to TRBD1. From germline, CDR1 is LNHDA and CDR2 SQIVND (reference sequence). The CDR3 extends over 14 amino acids. Trimming removed 3 bases from V and 9 bases from J; junction bases left unmatched: 6. The CDR3 DNA sequence: TGTGCCAGTAGTATGGGGGACAGGGCCGGGCCCCAGCATTTT. Translation gives CASSMGDRAGPQHF.

This clone was seen a handful of times. J is TRBJ1-3 and V is TRBV30, with D unclear. The CDR3 length is 13 residues. The germline V and J ends were trimmed by 5 bases and 1 base, with 9 bases remaining between them. Per the germline V gene, CDR1 is GTSNPN and CDR2 is SVGIG (reference sequence). The CDR3 region is CAWCPESGNTIYF. CDR3 coding DNA: TGTGCCTGGTGCCCAGAGTCTGGAAACACCATATATTTT.

This clone was found a few times. The CDR3 DNA reads TGTGCCAGCAGCCAGGGTGGGGGCAATCAGCCCCAGCATTTT. Protein: CASSQGGGNQPQHF. The genes are TRBV9 and TRBJ1-5; tentative D call: TRBD1 (5 bases). Trimming took 4 bases from V and 2 from J, leaving 10 bases between them. The germline gives CDR1 SGDLS, CDR2 YYNGEE. This CDR3 has 14 amino acids.

This chain connects TRBV18 to TRBJ2-7; D gene ambiguous. The CDR3 sequence is 12 residues long. The germline gives CDR1 KGHSH, CDR2 LQKENI. Deletions cut 2 bases from V and 3 bases from J, with 5 bases between. The CDR3: CASSPNSYEQYF. Here the CDR3 DNA reads TGTGCCAGCTCACCAAACAGCTACGAGCAGTACTTC.

This clone was found once. The chain employs TRBV7-9 and TRBJ1-2; D is unclear. Germline lookup yields CDR1 SEHNR and CDR2 FQNEAQ (reference sequence). The CDR3 has 14 amino acids. V gave up 4 bases and J gave up 4 bases, with 13 bases separating them. Here the CDR3 reads CASSSPVPFYGYTF. CDR3 in DNA: TGTGCCAGCAGCTCGCCTGTTCCCTTCTATGGCTACACCTTC.

The chain uses TRBV29-1 and TRBJ1-1; 7 bases line up with TRBD1. Germline CDR1 and CDR2: SQVTM and ANQGSEA. The CDR3 is 13 residues long. Unmatched junction bases numbered 8, after V lost 4 bases and J lost 6 bases. DNA of the CDR3: TGCAGCGTTGGGCAGGGGGAAAACGCTGAAGCTTTCTTT. Protein: CSVGQGENAEAFF.

The chain has TRBV19 and TRBJ2-2; D unclear. This CDR3 spans 11 amino acids. V was shortened by 7 bases and J by 6 bases, with 6 bases between the two germline ends. From germline, CDR1 is LNHDA and CDR2 SQIVND (reference sequence). CDR3 DNA sequence: TGTGCCAGTACTGGGGCCGGGGAGCTGTTTTTT. This encodes CASTGAGELFF.

V usage is TRBV4-2 and J usage is TRBJ2-1, with 11 positions matching TRBD2. Germline CDR1 LGHNA, CDR2 YNFKEQ. CDR3 length: 15 amino acids. V gave up 8 bases and J gave up 7 bases; unmatched junction bases: 10. The CDR3 sequence is CASGRTSGLYNEQFF. In nucleotides, the CDR3 is TGTGCCAGCGGGAGGACTAGCGGGCTTTATAATGAGCAGTTCTTC.

The chain couples TRBV9 to TRBJ2-1, with 13 nucleotides matching TRBD2. Looked up from germline, CDR1 is SGDLS and CDR2 is YYNGEE. The CDR3 length is 18 residues. V shed 3 bases, J shed 0 bases, and the junction held 6 bases outside the gene matches. CDR3 sequence: CASSAGLAGSYSYNEQFF. DNA of the CDR3: TGTGCCAGCAGCGCGGGACTAGCGGGATCCTACTCCTACAATGAGCAGTTCTTC.

The V and J genes are TRBV5-1 and TRBJ2-3; D unclear. Germline CDR1 is SGHRS and CDR2 is YFSETQ. This CDR3 is built from 13 residues. V gave up 0 bases and J gave up 9 bases, with 11 bases separating them. This CDR3 is CASSLVLDGTQYF. DNA of the CDR3: TGCGCCAGCAGCTTGGTCTTAGATGGAACGCAGTATTTT.

The chain carries TRBV28 and TRBJ1-2; 7 bases match TRBD1. The trim removed 7 bases at V and 1 base at J, leaving 9 bases unmatched. The CDR3 sequence is 15 residues long. Germline V lookup: CDR1 MDHEN, CDR2 SYDVKM. The CDR3 is CASTTGVLLNYGYTF. CDR3 nucleotide sequence: TGTGCCAGCACCACAGGGGTACTCCTTAACTATGGCTACACCTTC.

The chain uses TRBV2 and TRBJ2-5, with 12 bases identical to TRBD1. The germline gives CDR1 SNHLY, CDR2 FYNNEI. The CDR3 covers 15 residues. J gave up 4 bases and V 7 bases, and 7 bases lay outside the gene matches. The CDR3 protein is CASKGGTGGTETQYF. Written as DNA, the CDR3 is TGTGCCAGCAAGGGCGGGACAGGGGGCACAGAGACCCAGTACTTC.

This clone has just one count. The chain is built from TRBV4-1 and TRBJ2-1, with 7 nucleotides matching TRBD2. The CDR3 totals 17 residues. Germline V gene data show CDR1 as MGHRA and CDR2 as YSYEKL. V shed 3 bases, J shed 5 bases, and the junction held 13 bases outside the gene matches. This CDR3 reads CASSHSRPAGAHNEQFF. The CDR3, as DNA: TGCGCCAGCAGCCACTCGCGCCCGGCGGGAGCCCACAATGAGCAGTTCTTC.

In this sample, this clone turned up a few times. V gene TRBV19 combines with J gene TRBJ1-5; D gene ambiguous. The germline V and J ends were trimmed by 8 bases and 0 bases, with 11 bases remaining between them. CDR3 size: 14 residues. The germline V gene encodes CDR1 LNHDA and CDR2 SQIVND (reference sequence). DNA of the CDR3: TGTGCCAGTCGAGGTCCTTATAGCAATCAGCCCCAGCATTTT. Translating gives CASRGPYSNQPQHF.

The chain joins TRBV21-1 to TRBJ1-5; the DNA was not compared with TRBD1, the D call given in the table. TRBV21-1 is recorded as a pseudogene. The CDR3 sequence is 17 residues long. CDR3 bases: TGTGCCACCTACAAATCAAGGCGCAGGGGAAGGGGTCAGCCCCAGCATTTT. Amino acids: CATYKSRRRGRGQPQHF.

The V and J genes are TRBV7-2 and TRBJ2-7; TRBD2 is a possible D gene (7 bases). There are 13 residues in the CDR3. V gave up 7 bases and J gave up 6 bases, with 16 bases separating them. Germline V gene lookup returns CDR1 SGHTA and CDR2 FQGNSA. The CDR3 coding sequence is TGTGCCAGCAAAGGGGCTGGGGGGGCCGAGCAGTACTTC. This gives the protein CASKGAGGAEQYF.

Only one count was recorded for this clone. This chain uses TRBV29-1 with TRBJ2-1; TRBD2 is a possible D gene (5 bases). Germline V lookup: CDR1 SQVTM, CDR2 ANQGSEA. V was trimmed by 4 bases and J by 4 bases, leaving 17 bases between them. The CDR3 consists of 15 residues. CDR3 nucleotides: TGCAGCGTTGGAGGGTCCATTGTTAATTACAATGAGCAGTTCTTC. Protein: CSVGGSIVNYNEQFF.

V usage is TRBV10-1 and J usage is TRBJ2-1; D is undetermined. Trimming pared 4 bases from V and 0 bases from J, leaving 7 bases between. Germline V gene lookup returns CDR1 WNHNN and CDR2 SYGVQD (reference sequence). The CDR3 loop spans 14 amino acids. The DNA for the CDR3 is TGCGCCAGCAGTGGCCCAGTCTCCTACAATGAGCAGTTCTTC. As protein: CASSGPVSYNEQFF.

The rearrangement uses TRBV5-1 and TRBJ2-1, with a weak D call TRBD2 (5 bases). Germline V CDR1 and CDR2: SGHRS, YFSETQ. This CDR3 comprises 16 residues. Trimming took off 0 bases at V and 4 bases at J, with 14 bases between the two ends. The CDR3 is CASSLDGLQGYNEQFF. In DNA form, the CDR3 reads TGCGCCAGCAGCTTGGATGGACTTCAAGGATACAATGAGCAGTTCTTC.

The chain is built from TRBV19 and TRBJ1-2, with 9 bases matching TRBD1. The CDR3 runs to 13 residues. With V trimmed by 6 bases and J by 6 bases, 5 bases remained unmatched. In germline, CDR1 is LNHDA, CDR2 SQIVND (reference sequence). The CDR3 is CASSRDRGNGYTF. In DNA form, the CDR3 reads TGTGCCAGTAGCAGAGACAGGGGGAATGGCTACACCTTC.

The rearrangement links TRBV5-4 to TRBJ2-7, with D perhaps given as TRBD1 or TRBD2 (6 bases each). Looked up from germline, CDR1 is SGHNT and CDR2 is YYREEE (reference sequence). V gave up 4 bases and J gave up 2 bases, with 13 bases separating them. The CDR3 sequence is 14 residues long. The CDR3 reads CASSLRGAAYEQYF. The DNA for the CDR3 is TGTGCCAGCAGCCTGAGGGGGGCAGCCTACGAGCAGTACTTC. The full variable domain, with the rest looked up from reference TRBV5-4 and TRBJ2-7, is ETGVTQSPTHLIKTRGQQVTLRCSSQSGHNTVSWYQQALGQGPQFIFQYYREEENGRGNFPPRFSGLQFPNYSSELNVNALELDDSALYLCASSLRGAAYEQYFGPGTRLTVT.

V gene TRBV9 combines with J gene TRBJ2-1; unclear D gene. The germline V gene encodes CDR1 SGDLS and CDR2 YYNGEE. CDR3 length: 15 amino acids. Trimming shortened V by 0 bases and J by 0 bases, and 7 bases separated the two germline ends. Here the CDR3 reads CASSVAANSYNEQFF. Written as DNA, the CDR3 is TGTGCCAGCAGCGTAGCGGCAAACTCCTACAATGAGCAGTTCTTC.

The CDR3 nucleotides read TGTGCCAGCAGTTACCCTAGAAACACCGGGGAGCTGTTTTTT. This translates into CASSYPRNTGELFF. The J gene is TRBJ2-2, the V gene TRBV6-6; no reliable D call. V dropped 2 bases and J dropped 2 bases, with 6 bases sitting between them. The CDR3 is 14 amino acids. The germline V gene encodes CDR1 MNHNY and CDR2 SVGAGI (reference sequence).

This chain uses TRBV7-9 with TRBJ1-1; 9 nucleotides align to TRBD1. Trimming cost V 5 bases and J 3 bases; bases outside gene matches: 13. The length of the CDR3 is 17 residues. Germline V gene sequence: CDR1 SEHNR, CDR2 FQNEAQ (reference sequence). The CDR3 DNA reads as TGTGCCAGCAGCGCCCTCACAGGGGGCAGTGGAGACACTGAAGCTTTCTTT. It encodes CASSALTGGSGDTEAFF.

The gene calls are TRBV7-3 and TRBJ2-5; the D gene is possibly TRBD2 (6 bases). This CDR3 spans 15 amino acids. Germline CDR1 and CDR2: SGHTA and FQGTGA. Between the trimmed V and J ends, which lost 0 bases and 5 bases, there was a span of 13 bases. The CDR3 sequence is CASSLTPGGGETQYF. The CDR3 DNA sequence: TGTGCCAGCAGCTTAACCCCCGGGGGAGGCGAGACCCAGTACTTC.

The rearrangement links TRBV6-1 to TRBJ2-1; 8 nucleotides match TRBD1. The CDR3 consists of 14 residues. CDR1 and CDR2 from the germline V gene are MNHNS and SASEGT. V dropped 8 bases and J dropped 0; count of bases not matched to a gene: 3. DNA for the CDR3: TGTGCCAGCTCCACAGGGGGCTCCTACAATGAGCAGTTCTTC. Amino acids: CASSTGGSYNEQFF.

The chain links TRBV2 to TRBJ2-1; the match to TRBD2 covers 9 bases. Germline values: CDR1 SNHLY, CDR2 FYNNEI. This CDR3 is built from 16 residues. V shed 1 base and J 6 bases; nucleotides not matched to a gene: 7. CDR3 region: CASSEGGSGRTNEQFF. The DNA for the CDR3 is TGTGCCAGCAGTGAAGGAGGTAGCGGGAGAACCAATGAGCAGTTCTTC.

The chain combines TRBV5-1 with TRBJ2-7; 9 bases line up with TRBD1. Germline V gene data show CDR1 as SGHRS and CDR2 as YFSETQ. This CDR3 is 16 amino acids long. V trimming: 0 bases; J trimming: 0 bases; junction bases outside the gene matches: 4. The CDR3 loop is CASSLEPGQGSYEQYF. The CDR3, as DNA: TGCGCCAGCAGCTTGGAGCCGGGACAGGGCTCCTACGAGCAGTACTTC. Full variable domain (remainder filled in from reference TRBV5-1 and TRBJ2-7): KAGVTQTPRYLIKTRGQQVTLSCSPISGHRSVSWYQQTPGQGLQFLFEYFSETQRNKGNFPGRFSGRQFSNSRSEMNVSTLELGDSALYLCASSLEPGQGSYEQYFGPGTRLTVT.